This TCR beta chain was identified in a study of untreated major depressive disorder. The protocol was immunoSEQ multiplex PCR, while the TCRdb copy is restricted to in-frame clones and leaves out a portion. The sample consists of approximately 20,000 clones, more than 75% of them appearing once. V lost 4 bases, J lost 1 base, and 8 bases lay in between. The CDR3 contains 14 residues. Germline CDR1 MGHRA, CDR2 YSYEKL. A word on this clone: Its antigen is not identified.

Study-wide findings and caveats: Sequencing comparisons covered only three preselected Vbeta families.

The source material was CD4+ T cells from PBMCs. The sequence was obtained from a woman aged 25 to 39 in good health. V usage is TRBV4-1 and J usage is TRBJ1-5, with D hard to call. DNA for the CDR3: TGCGCCAGCAGCCTACATGGGAGCAATCAGCCCCAGCATTTT. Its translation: CASSLHGSNQPQHF.